Listed below are T cell receptor beta chains from one sample, sequenced in a study of cytomegalovirus exposure and HLA in healthy donors. Profiled with immunoSEQ multiplex PCR; TCRdb holds only in-frame clones, not every one. This table holds roughly 110,000 clones, about 64% found once. The sequenced sample consisted of PBMCs. These receptors originate from a young man in good health and CMV-seropositive. Both conserved end residues are part of each CDR3. The D gene is left open where the match is weak. Clone size is not always given. Where it is, it says once, few, many or a class for expanded clones.

D	J	V	size	CDR3	DNA
TRBD1	TRBJ1-4	TRBV30	NA	CAWNRQGAQGTNEKLFF	TGTGCCTGGAATCGACAGGGGGCGCAAGGGACTAATGAAAAACTGTTTTTT
NA	TRBJ1-3	TRBV2	NA	CASSQTGTPDTIYF	TGTGCCAGCAGCCAAACAGGGACCCCGGACACCATATATTTT
NA	TRBJ1-6	TRBV11-3	once	CASSLAGPGGVSYNSPLHF	TGTGCCAGCAGCTTAGCGGGTCCCGGCGGGGTCTCCTATAATTCACCCCTCCACTTT
TRBD1	TRBJ1-2	TRBV2	NA	CAMLQGAGGYTF	TGTGCCATGCTACAGGGGGCTGGCGGCTACACCTTC
TRBD1	TRBJ1-2	TRBV29-1	NA	CSVSSDRVYGYTF	TGCAGCGTCAGTTCGGACAGGGTGTACGGCTACACCTTC
NA	TRBJ2-7	TRBV16	NA	CASGGQGMREQYF	TGTGCCAGCGGCGGTCAGGGGATGAGGGAGCAGTACTTC
NA	TRBJ2-3	TRBV27	NA	CASTSHLRTDTQYF	TGTGCCAGCACCTCTCACTTACGCACAGATACGCAGTATTTT
NA	TRBJ2-3	TRBV6-6	NA	CASSLQDNTQYF	TGTGCCAGCAGCCTACAGGATAATACGCAGTATTTT
NA	TRBJ2-2	TRBV5-1	NA	CASSLEVRGDTGELFF	TGCGCCAGCAGCTTGGAGGTCAGGGGCGACACCGGGGAGCTGTTTTTT
NA	TRBJ1-4	TRBV9	few	CASSLRDSKGKLFF	TGTGCCAGCAGCCTGCGGGACTCAAAGGGAAAACTGTTTTTT
TRBD2	TRBJ2-1	TRBV7-9	once	CASSPMRGASYNEQFF	TGTGCCAGCAGTCCTATGCGGGGGGCTTCCTACAATGAGCAGTTCTTC
TRBD1	TRBJ2-1	TRBV4-1	NA	CASRYNRDRGNEQFF	TGCGCCAGCAGATACAACCGGGACAGGGGAAATGAGCAGTTCTTC
NA	TRBJ2-2	TRBV11-2	NA	CASSLGGAGRTGELFF	TGTGCCAGCAGCCTCGGCGGGGCAGGAAGGACCGGGGAGCTGTTTTTT
TRBD2	TRBJ2-7	TRBV5-1	NA	CASSLDTSGGREQYF	TGCGCCAGCAGCTTGGATACTAGCGGGGGGCGCGAGCAGTACTTC
TRBD1	TRBJ2-3	TRBV5-1	NA	CASSTETGGVDTQYF	TGCGCCAGCAGCACCGAAACAGGGGGCGTCGATACGCAGTATTTT
NA	TRBJ1-2	TRBV5-4	few	CASSRDTHTGYTF	TGTGCCAGCAGCCGGGACACCCATACTGGCTACACCTTC
NA	TRBJ1-1	TRBV5-1	NA	CASSPQSLDTEAFF	TGCGCCAGCAGCCCCCAGTCACTAGACACTGAAGCTTTCTTT
NA	TRBJ1-4	TRBV28	NA	CASSFDQAAYEKLFF	TGTGCCAGCAGTTTTGATCAGGCAGCCTACGAAAAACTGTTTTTT
TRBD1	TRBJ1-4	TRBV5-6	NA	CASSLVGSQTGTGARKLFF	TGTGCCAGCAGCTTGGTCGGGTCTCAAACCGGGACAGGGGCGAGAAAACTGTTTTTT
TRBD2	TRBJ2-3	TRBV4-1	few	CASSQLAGVSTDTQYF	TGCGCCAGCAGCCAACTAGCGGGGGTTAGCACAGATACGCAGTATTTT
NA	TRBJ2-7	TRBV19	few	CASSKVGGYEQYF	TGTGCCAGTAGTAAGGTCGGAGGCTACGAGCAGTACTTC
TRBD2	TRBJ2-7	TRBV5-6	NA	CASSQRGPGPRYEQYF	TGTGCCAGCAGCCAGCGGGGACCCGGGCCCCGCTACGAGCAGTACTTC
NA	TRBJ2-4	TRBV27	NA	CASSSLRGGNIQYF	TGTGCCAGCAGTTCTCTCAGGGGTGGAAACATTCAGTACTTC
TRBD1	TRBJ1-4	TRBV25-1	few	CARLGTGQDEKLFF	TGTGCCAGACTAGGGACAGGACAAGATGAAAAACTGTTTTTT
NA	TRBJ2-3	TRBV20-1	NA	CSAGASDTQYF	TGCAGTGCGGGGGCTTCAGATACGCAGTATTTT
NA	TRBJ1-2	TRBV28	NA	CASNPGGVYGYTF	TGTGCCAGCAACCCCGGGGGGGTCTATGGCTACACCTTC
TRBD1	TRBJ2-1	TRBV15	NA	CATSRDYGTGSYNEQFF	TGTGCCACCAGCAGAGATTACGGGACAGGGTCCTACAATGAGCAGTTCTTC
NA	TRBJ1-5	TRBV5-1	NA	CASSLYPGLNQPQHF	TGCGCCAGCAGCTTATATCCAGGGCTCAATCAGCCCCAGCATTTT
TRBD1	TRBJ2-7	TRBV5-1	NA	CASSLKTGETYEQYF	TGCGCCAGCAGCTTGAAGACAGGGGAAACCTACGAGCAGTACTTC
NA	TRBJ2-3	TRBV15	NA	CATSRVADTQYF	TGTGCCACCAGCAGAGTAGCAGATACGCAGTATTTT
TRBD2	TRBJ2-3	TRBV6-1	NA	CASSEALAGGPYTQYF	TGTGCCAGCAGTGAAGCACTAGCGGGGGGGCCGTATACGCAGTATTTT
TRBD1	TRBJ1-4	TRBV15	NA	CATSRDQGATNEKLFF	TGTGCCACCAGCAGAGATCAGGGGGCAACTAATGAAAAACTGTTTTTT
TRBD1	TRBJ2-7	TRBV7-9	NA	CASSTRQGDSYEQYF	TGTGCCAGCAGCACCCGACAGGGGGACTCCTACGAGCAGTACTTC
TRBD2	TRBJ2-1	TRBV7-2	NA	CASSLAGLAGKDEQFF	TGTGCCAGCAGCTTAGCGGGGCTAGCGGGGAAGGATGAGCAGTTCTTC
TRBD1	TRBJ1-1	TRBV7-9	NA	CASSLGDRVENTEAFF	TGTGCCAGCAGCTTAGGGGACAGGGTGGAGAACACTGAAGCTTTCTTT
TRBD2	TRBJ2-7	TRBV7-3	NA	CASSWGLASYF	TGTGCCAGCAGCTGGGGACTAGCATCTTACTTC
NA	TRBJ1-1	TRBV6-5	NA	CASSYSWQGNTEAFF	TGTGCCAGCAGTTACTCTTGGCAGGGAAACACTGAAGCTTTCTTT
NA	TRBJ1-1	TRBV6-5	NA	CASRQTPGGLAEAFF	TGTGCCAGCAGGCAAACCCCCGGGGGGCTCGCTGAAGCTTTCTTT
TRBD2	TRBJ2-3	TRBV4-1	once	CASSQVWTSGGTDTQYF	TGCGCCAGCAGCCAAGTTTGGACTAGCGGGGGAACAGATACGCAGTATTTT
NA	TRBJ2-1	TRBV6-6	few	CASSYTGDEQFF	TGTGCCAGCAGTTATACCGGGGATGAGCAGTTCTTC
NA	TRBJ1-4	TRBV19	few	CASSTTQTSGEKLFF	TGTGCCAGTAGTACCACACAAACGTCGGGAGAAAAACTGTTTTTT
TRBD2	TRBJ2-1	TRBV5-1	NA	CASSLGLAGRNEQFF	TGCGCCAGCAGCCTCGGACTAGCGGGAAGGAATGAGCAGTTCTTC
NA	TRBJ1-2	TRBV6-5	few	CASSYRGTPGGYTF	TGTGCCAGCAGTTACAGGGGGACCCCTGGGGGCTACACCTTC
TRBD1	TRBJ1-4	TRBV30	once	CSFGLGQGAANEKLFF	TGTTCCTTTGGGCTCGGACAGGGGGCAGCTAATGAAAAACTGTTTTTT
NA	TRBJ2-2	TRBV4-2	NA	CASSSGFRGDTGELFF	TGTGCCAGCAGCAGTGGATTCAGGGGGGACACCGGGGAGCTGTTTTTT
TRBD1	TRBJ1-4	TRBV28	few	CASSQLPGQGNEKLFF	TGTGCCAGCAGTCAACTACCCGGACAGGGTAATGAAAAACTGTTTTTT
NA	TRBJ2-3	TRBV5-1	once	CASSLETARGALKQYF	TGCGCCAGCAGCTTGGAGACGGCACGGGGTGCCTTGAAGCAGTATTTT
NA	TRBJ1-2	TRBV28	few	CASSLQRVFYGYTF	TGTGCCAGCAGTCTACAGAGGGTATTCTATGGCTACACCTTC
NA	TRBJ2-5	TRBV9	NA	CASSVHLGVQETQYF	TGTGCCAGCAGCGTACATTTAGGGGTGCAAGAGACCCAGTACTTC
NA	TRBJ2-2	TRBV19	NA	CASSITLFTGELFF	TGTGCCAGTAGTATTACTCTTTTTACCGGGGAGCTGTTTTTT